This TCR beta chain emerged from a study of CD8 T cells in Susac syndrome. Overall study context: Within the sequenced group of Susac syndrome patients, over 5 showed active disease and eight were in remission.

Trimming removed 0 bases at V and 3 bases at J, with 8 bases between. The germline gives CDR1 GTSNPN, CDR2 SVGIG (reference sequence). This CDR3 comprises 13 residues. RNA in amounts of about 0.5 to 1 ug was reverse transcribed with random hexamers. TCRdb redid the calling of the immunoSEQ multiplex PCR reads with MiXCR, one entry per CDR3 protein. The table includes around 170,000 distinct CDR3 sequences, roughly 95% detected once. This clonotype was obtained from a human donor with Susac syndrome. The chain links TRBV30 to TRBJ1-2; D is uncertain. Sequenced material: CD4+ T cells from PBMCs. The CDR3 DNA reads as TGTGCCTGGAGTGTACTTGAGTACTATGGCTACACCTTC. Amino acid sequence: CAWSVLEYYGYTF.